The 14 T cell receptor beta chains presented below share a single source sample, sequenced in a study of CD8+CD57+ T cells in acquired aplastic anemia. Before being chosen for sequencing, patients had shown CD8+CD57+ cell expansion by flow cytometry. CDR3 and TCR beta VDJ profiling relied on a genomic DNA template. TCRdb re-called the reads with MiXCR, one entry per CDR3 protein. This sample has roughly 250,000 distinct CDR3 sequences, with roughly half found just once. The sequencing input was sorted CD4+, CD8+, or CD8+CD57+ T cells (not recorded which) from PBMCs. The receptor set was obtained from a human donor with aplastic anemia.

The chain has TRBV28 and TRBJ1-4; a possible D gene is TRBD1 (5 bases). CDR1 and CDR2 (germline): MDHEN, SYDVKM. The CDR3 extends over 11 amino acids. V lost 2 bases and J lost 14, with 9 bases in between. CDR3 nucleotides: TGTGCCAGCAGTTTAATAGGGGATCTGTTTTTT. This encodes CASSLIGDLFF.

This clonotype was seen many times. The chain is built from TRBV28 and TRBJ1-2; D possibly corresponds to TRBD1 (6 bases). Deletions cut 6 bases from V and 5 bases from J, with 7 bases between. Germline-derived CDR1 and CDR2 are MDHEN and SYDVKM. The CDR3 sequence is 11 residues long. Here the CDR3 reads CASRTGYGYTF. In nucleotides, the CDR3 is TGTGCCAGCAGAACAGGGTATGGCTACACCTTC.

The chain joins TRBV24-1 to TRBJ2-3; the D is unclear. Germline CDR1 reads KGHDR; CDR2 reads SFDVKD. The CDR3 loop spans 12 amino acids. V lost 9 bases, J lost 5 bases, and 11 bases lay in between. CDR3 region: CATCAGGDTQYF. DNA of the CDR3: TGTGCCACCTGTGCTGGTGGAGATACGCAGTATTTT.

The chain has TRBV9 and TRBJ2-3; D is uncertain. Trimming removed 0 bases from V and 6 bases from J, with 11 bases in between. Germline CDR1 and CDR2: SGDLS and YYNGEE. The CDR3 is 14 amino acids. As DNA, the CDR3 is TGTGCCAGCAGCGTAGCCCCGAATTCGGATACGCAGTATTTT. Encoded protein: CASSVAPNSDTQYF.

V gene TRBV10-3 combines with J gene TRBJ1-4, with 8 bases fitting TRBD1. The CDR3 totals 15 residues. After removal of 3 bases from V and 8 bases from J, the junction contained 8 bases not matched to a gene. Germline CDR1 reads ENHRY; CDR2 reads SYGVKD. CDR3 nucleotide sequence: TGTGCCATCAGTGACGACCAGACAGGGGACGAAAAACTGTTTTTT. Translated, it gives CAISDDQTGDEKLFF.

This clonotype has ten or more counts. The CDR3 loop is CASSLGREIYEQYF. Written as DNA, the CDR3 is TGTGCCAGCAGTTTGGGGCGGGAGATCTACGAGCAGTACTTC. V usage is TRBV12-3 or TRBV12-4 and J usage is TRBJ2-7; 7 bases are a match to TRBD2. CDR3 length: 14 amino acids. Losses at the gene ends were 3 bases for V and 3 bases for J; bases not matched to a gene: 5.

This clonotype was observed at least ten times. The genes are TRBV7-9 and TRBJ2-7; D remains ambiguous. The CDR3 sequence is 12 residues long. The V gene lost 5 bases and the J gene lost 0 bases, with 5 bases spanning the gap. CDR1 and CDR2 (germline): SEHNR, FQNEAQ (reference sequence). CDR3 DNA: TGTGCCAGCAGCGGATCCTCCTACGAGCAGTACTTC. Translated: CASSGSSYEQYF.

This clonotype was recorded many times. The chain is built from TRBV10-1 and TRBJ1-1; D unclear. Trimming took 4 bases from V and 6 from J, leaving 3 bases between them. CDR3 length: 10 amino acids. The germline V gene has CDR1 WNHNN and CDR2 SYGVQD (reference sequence). The CDR3 is CASSGPEAFF. The CDR3, as DNA: TGCGCCAGCAGTGGACCTGAAGCTTTCTTT.

The chain recombines TRBV6-4 with TRBJ2-1, with TRBD2 matching over 7 bases. The germline V gene has CDR1 MRHNA and CDR2 SNTAGT. V was clipped by 5 bases and J by 5 bases; unmatched bases: 18. The CDR3 loop spans 18 amino acids. The CDR3 here is CASSSLVTGGLWNNEQFF. The CDR3 DNA is TGTGCCAGCAGTTCCTTAGTTACGGGGGGTCTGTGGAACAATGAGCAGTTCTTC.

In its sample, this clonotype was seen a few times. The chain combines TRBV2 with TRBJ2-1; D not resolved. CDR1 is SNHLY, CDR2 FYNNEI, per germline. The CDR3 loop spans 15 amino acids. V dropped 5 bases and J dropped 4 bases, with 15 bases sitting between them. This CDR3 is CASSLPGEVYNEQFF. The DNA for the CDR3 is TGTGCCAGCAGTTTGCCTGGAGAGGTATACAATGAGCAGTTCTTC.

On this clonotype itself: One end of the junction varies from germline; a read error may be responsible. This chain uses TRBV20-1 with TRBJ2-1, with 7 positions matching TRBD1. CDR1 is DFQATT, CDR2 SNEGSKA, per germline (reference sequence). This CDR3 region has 14 residues. CDR3 nucleotides: TGCAGTGCTGGGGGACAGATCTCCGACAATGAGCAGTTCTTC. Residues: CSAGGQISDNEQFF.

This rearrangement joins TRBV7-3 to TRBJ1-6; D is ambiguous. Germline V CDR1 and CDR2: SGHTA, FQGTGA. V lost 3 bases and J 5 bases, leaving 8 bases between the germline ends. This CDR3 has 14 amino acids. As DNA, the CDR3 is TGTGCCAGCAGCTTGTCCGGCGATAATTCACCCCTCCACTTT. Translated: CASSLSGDNSPLHF.

This clonotype was observed a few times. This rearrangement joins TRBV29-1 to TRBJ1-2; 9 bases map to TRBD1. Per the germline V gene, CDR1 is SQVTM and CDR2 is ANQGSEA. The CDR3 has 11 amino acids. CDR3 protein: CTVQGAEGYTF. The DNA of the CDR3 is TGCACCGTACAGGGGGCGGAGGGCTACACCTTC.

V usage is TRBV19 and J usage is TRBJ2-3; D may be TRBD1 or TRBD2 (7 bases each). This CDR3 comprises 15 residues. V lost 4 bases and J lost 5, with 16 bases in between. Per the germline V gene, CDR1 is LNHDA and CDR2 is SQIVND (reference sequence). The CDR3, as DNA: TGTGCCAGTAGTACAGGGGGGGCTGCCGGAGATACGCAGTATTTT. Amino acid sequence: CASSTGGAAGDTQYF.